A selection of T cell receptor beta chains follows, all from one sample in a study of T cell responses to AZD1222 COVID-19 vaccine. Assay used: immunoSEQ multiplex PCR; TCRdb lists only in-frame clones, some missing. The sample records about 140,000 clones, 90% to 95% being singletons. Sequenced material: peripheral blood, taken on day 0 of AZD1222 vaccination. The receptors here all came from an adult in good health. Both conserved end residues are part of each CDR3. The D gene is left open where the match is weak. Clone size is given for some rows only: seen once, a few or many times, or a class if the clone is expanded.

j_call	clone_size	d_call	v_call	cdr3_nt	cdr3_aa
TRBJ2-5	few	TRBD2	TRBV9	TGTGCCAGCAGCGTATCTGAGAGCGGGGGGCTAGAGACCCAGTACTTC	CASSVSESGGLETQYF
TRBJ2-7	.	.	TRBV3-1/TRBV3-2	TGTGCCAGCAGGGAGATTAAATCGCCCGAGAGGAAGTACTTC	CASREIKSPERKYF
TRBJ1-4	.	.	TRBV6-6	TGTGCCAGCAGTCCAACAGGGTGGTGGGATGAAAAACTGTTTTTT	CASSPTGWWDEKLFF
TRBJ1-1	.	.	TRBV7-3	TGTGCCAGCAGCTTCGGGGCGAACACTGAAGCTTTCTTT	CASSFGANTEAFF
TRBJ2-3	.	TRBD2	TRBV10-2	TGCGCCAGCGTCAGGGTAGCGGGTGGTTTGGATACGCAGTATTTT	CASVRVAGGLDTQYF
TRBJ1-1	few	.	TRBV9	TGTGCCAGCAGCGTAGCTCCCCGGGGTGAAGCTTTCTTT	CASSVAPRGEAFF
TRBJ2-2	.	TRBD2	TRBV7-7	TGTGCCAGCAGCACGGGACTATACACCGGGGAGCTGTTTTTT	CASSTGLYTGELFF
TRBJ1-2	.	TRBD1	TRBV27	TGTGCCAGCAGCCTCGGACAGGGGGCGGGTGGCTACACCTTC	CASSLGQGAGGYTF
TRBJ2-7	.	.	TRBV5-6	TGTGCCAGCAGCCTCTCCTCCTACGAGCAGTACTTC	CASSLSSYEQYF
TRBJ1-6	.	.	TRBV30	TGTGCCTGCGTCCGAGAGAGGGGCTATTCACCCCTCCACTTT	CACVRERGYSPLHF
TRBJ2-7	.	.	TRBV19	TGTGCCAGTAGTCCCATTTCGGGGATCCGATCCTACGAGCAGTACTTC	CASSPISGIRSYEQYF
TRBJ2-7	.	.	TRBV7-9	TGTGCCAGCAGCTTAGCGTATCGTCAGGAGCAGTACTTC	CASSLAYRQEQYF
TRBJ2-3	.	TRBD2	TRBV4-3	TGCGCCAGCAGCCAAGACCTAGCGGGGGGGCGAGATACGCAGTATTTT	CASSQDLAGGRDTQYF
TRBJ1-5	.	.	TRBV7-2	TGTGCCAGCAGCTCCCTCGGGGTAACCCAGCCCCAGCATTTT	CASSSLGVTQPQHF
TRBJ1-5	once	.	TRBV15	TGTGCCACCAGCAGACCGGGACGTAGCTATAGTAGCAATCAGCCCCAGCATTTT	CATSRPGRSYSSNQPQHF
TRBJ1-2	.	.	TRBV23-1	TGCGCCAGCAGTCCCGAGATCACCTCTACAGACACCTTC	CASSPEITSTDTF
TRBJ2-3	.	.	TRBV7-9	TGTGCCAGCACCGATTGGGGTAAAGGTCATACGCAGTATTTT	CASTDWGKGHTQYF
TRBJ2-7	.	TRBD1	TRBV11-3	TGTGCCAGCAGGCTGCATACCAGGGGGTTCTACGAGCAGTACTTC	CASRLHTRGFYEQYF
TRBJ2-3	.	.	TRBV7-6	TGTGCCAGCAGCTCCCCCTTATCGGCGGGACTCACAGATACGCAGTATTTT	CASSSPLSAGLTDTQYF
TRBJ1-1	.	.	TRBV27	TGTGCCAGCAGCCCGACAGGACTGATGAACACTGAAGCTTTCTTT	CASSPTGLMNTEAFF
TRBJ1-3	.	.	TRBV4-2	TGTGCCAGCAGCCAAGATCCCCGCGGAGGGAGGGGAGGAAACACCATATATTTT	CASSQDPRGGRGGNTIYF
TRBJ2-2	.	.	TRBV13	TGTGCCAGCAGCCCCGACGACAGGAACACCGGGGAGCTGTTTTTT	CASSPDDRNTGELFF
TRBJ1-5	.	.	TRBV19	TGTGCCAGTAGTAGCGAGGCCGCCATCCCCCTGCCCCAGCATTTT	CASSSEAAIPLPQHF
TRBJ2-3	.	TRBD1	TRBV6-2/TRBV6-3	TGTGCCAGCAGTACGGGGACAGGAGACACAGATACGCAGTATTTT	CASSTGTGDTDTQYF
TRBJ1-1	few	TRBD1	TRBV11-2	TGTGCCAGCAGCTTACGGACAGGTCCCACTGAAGCTTTCTTT	CASSLRTGPTEAFF
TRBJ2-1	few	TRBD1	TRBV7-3	TGTGCCAGCAGCTCGACAGGGGGCTGGGACAATGAGCAGTTCTTC	CASSSTGGWDNEQFF
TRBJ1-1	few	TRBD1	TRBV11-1	TGTGCCAGATACGGGAGGGACAGGGGAACTGAAGCTTTCTTT	CARYGRDRGTEAFF
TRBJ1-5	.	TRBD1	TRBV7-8	TGTGCCAGCAGGCCCCAGGGGGGTGATAGCAATCAGCCCCAGCATTTT	CASRPQGGDSNQPQHF
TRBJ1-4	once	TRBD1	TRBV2	TGTGCCAGCAGTTCCGGACAGGGCGGCGGTGAAAAACTGTTTTTT	CASSSGQGGGEKLFF
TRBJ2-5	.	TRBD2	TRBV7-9	TGTGCCAGCAGCTTTCCCGTAGCGGGGGGCCGGGGAGAGACCCAGTACTTC	CASSFPVAGGRGETQYF
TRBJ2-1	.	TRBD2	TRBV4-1	TGCGCCAGCAGCCAAGTCCAGCGGGGGTACAATGAGCAGTTCTTC	CASSQVQRGYNEQFF
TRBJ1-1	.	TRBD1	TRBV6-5	TGTGCCAGCGGAGGGACAGGGGGCATGAACACTGAAGCTTTCTTT	CASGGTGGMNTEAFF
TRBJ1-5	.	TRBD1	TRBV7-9	TGTGCCAGCAGCTTAGCAGGGGGCAGTCAGCCCCAGCATTTT	CASSLAGGSQPQHF
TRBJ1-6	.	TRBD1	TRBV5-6	TGTGCCAGCAGCTCCGGGACAGGGGGCGGCCTCCACTTT	CASSSGTGGGLHF
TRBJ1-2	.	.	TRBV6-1	TGTGCCAGCAGTGAAGAGGGTCTCGGCTACTATGGCTACACCTTC	CASSEEGLGYYGYTF
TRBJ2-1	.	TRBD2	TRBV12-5	TGTGCTAGTGGCCGCGGGACTAGCGGGAGCAATGAGCAGTTCTTC	CASGRGTSGSNEQFF
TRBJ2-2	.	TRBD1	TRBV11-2	TGTGCCAGCAGCCTCGGGGGACAGGGTTTTACCGGGGAGCTGTTTTTT	CASSLGGQGFTGELFF
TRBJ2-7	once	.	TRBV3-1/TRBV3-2	TGTGCCAGCAGCCAAGGGTCCGCCTACGAGCAGTACTTC	CASSQGSAYEQYF
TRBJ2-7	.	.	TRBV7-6	TGTGCCAGCAGCTTAGGGGCGGTAGCCTCCTACGAGCAGTACTTC	CASSLGAVASYEQYF
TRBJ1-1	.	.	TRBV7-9	TGTGCCAGCAGCTTAGCACGCGGGAACATGAACACTGAAGCTTTCTTT	CASSLARGNMNTEAFF
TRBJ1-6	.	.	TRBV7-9	TGTGCCAGCAGCACCTTCGGGGATTCACCCCTCCACTTT	CASSTFGDSPLHF